The 28 T cell receptor delta chains given below trace back to one sample, sequenced in a study of gamma-delta T cells after stem cell transplantation (dated by TCRdb to 2016 to 2017). The library was obtained by RT-PCR. Sequenced using an Illumina MiSeq. TCRdb reprocessed the public reads with the caller CATT; rows with the same DNA were merged afterwards. Here the sample has roughly 3,100 delta-chain clones; 21% occur a single time. Of the sample, around 26% is held by the ten largest clones. Sequenced input: gamma-delta T cells. The receptors were sampled from a human donor. It is not recorded whose cells these are; they may come from a transplant donor.

This clone ranks as medium-sized (0.01 to 0.1%). V usage is TRDV2 and J usage is TRDJ1; 10 positions agree with TRDD3. The CDR3 is 20 residues long. Germline V lookup: CDR1 GEAIGNYY, CDR2 EKD. V was clipped by 1 base and J by 0 bases; unmatched bases: 16. CDR3 region: CACDTLKGILGDPYTDKLIF. The CDR3 DNA reads as TGTGCCTGTGACACATTGAAGGGAATACTGGGGGATCCGTACACCGATAAACTCATCTTT.

This clone was counted a few times. The chain uses TRDV2 and TRDJ1; 8 bases align to TRDD3. The CDR3 totals 17 residues. The V gene's germline CDR1 is GEAIGNYY and CDR2 EKD. Germline trimming cut 1 base from V and 0 bases from J; bases unmatched to any gene: 9. CDR3 loop: CACDTVLGASYTDKLIF. CDR3 nucleotides: TGTGCCTGTGACACAGTACTGGGGGCTTCGTACACCGATAAACTCATCTTT.

This clone has more than one count but fewer than ten. The rearrangement uses TRDV1 and TRDJ1; 13 nucleotides match TRDD3. CDR3 size: 25 residues. The germline gives CDR1 TSWWSYY, CDR2 QGS. The J segment lost 0 bases and the V segment lost 5 bases, leaving 30 bases of the junction unmatched. The CDR3, as DNA: TGTGCTCTTGGGTCAACCGCCCATAGACCTCCACTTCAGTACTGGGGGATACGCCACACCGATAAACTCATCTTT. This sequence encodes CALGSTAHRPPLQYWGIRHTDKLIF.

By share, this clone counts as medium-sized. The CDR3 nucleotides read TGTGCCTGTGACACTCTACTGGGGGATACGTCTAGGGCCAAGTACACCGATAAACTCATCTTT. Translated, it gives CACDTLLGDTSRAKYTDKLIF. The chain uses TRDV2 and TRDJ1, with 13 bases lining up with TRDD3. The CDR3 has 21 amino acids. Germline CDR1 and CDR2: GEAIGNYY and EKD. Trimming cost V 1 base and J 0 bases; bases outside gene matches: 16.

Concerning this clone itself: This may come from a read error, since a much larger clone is one base off. Other DNA variants within this sample encode the same CDR3. The rearrangement uses TRDV1 and TRDJ1, with 11 nucleotides matching TRDD3. The V and J ends lost 3 bases and 3 bases, in that order; junction bases with no gene match: 27. The CDR3 contains 23 residues. Germline CDR1 is TSWWSYY and CDR2 is QGS. CDR3 in amino acids: CALGELPTGPYAHWGIESDKLIF. DNA of the CDR3: TGTGCTCTTGGGGAGCTCCCTACCGGTCCTTACGCTCACTGGGGGATAGAGTCCGATAAACTCATCTTT.

By sample share, this clone is medium-sized. This chain uses TRDV2 with TRDJ3; 9 bases map to TRDD3. There are 21 residues in the CDR3. The germline gives CDR1 GEAIGNYY, CDR2 EKD. With V trimmed by 3 bases and J by 0 bases, 14 bases remained unmatched. This chain's CDR3 is CACDPIRGDTRSSWDTRQMFF. CDR3 nucleotide sequence: TGTGCCTGTGACCCCATAAGGGGGGATACTCGAAGCTCCTGGGACACCCGACAGATGTTTTTC.

Only a few counts were recorded for this clone. Given a much more abundant clone one base away, this may be a read error. The chain joins TRDV2 to TRDJ1, with TRDD2 identical over 9 bases. This CDR3 comprises 18 residues. Germline V gene lookup returns CDR1 GEAIGNYY and CDR2 EKD. Trimming cost V 4 bases and J 0 bases; bases outside gene matches: 14. For the CDR3, the DNA is TGTGCCTGTGATCCCCTTCCTACGTCCATCCCCAACACCGATAAACTCATCTTT. Translating gives CACDPLPTSIPNTDKLIF.

This clone was counted only a few times. For this DNA, TCRdb reports the protein of a much larger clone, which diverges at residue 9, most likely from a read error; the protein presented here is translated directly from the DNA. This chain connects TRDV2 to TRDJ1; 9 bases line up with TRDD2. The CDR3 consists of 18 residues. Germline-derived CDR1 and CDR2 are GEAIGNYY and EKD. The junction had 14 bases not matched to a gene; V was cut back by 4 bases and J by 0 bases. The CDR3 loop is CACDPLPTLIPNTDKLIF. The CDR3 DNA follows: TGTGCCTGTGATCCCCTTCCTACGCTCATCCCCAACACCGATAAACTCATCTTT.

This clone was seen a handful of times. With only one base between it and a far larger clone, this is likely a read error. Different DNA sequences within this sample yield the same CDR3. This chain uses TRDV2 with TRDJ3; a weak D match, TRDD3 (5 bases). The germline V gene has CDR1 GEAIGNYY and CDR2 EKD. The CDR3 sequence is 22 residues long. The CDR3 spells CACDTAESLSAAGSWDTRQMFF. The CDR3 DNA sequence: TGTGCCTGTGACACCGCCGAGTCTCTTAGCGCCGCAGGCTCCTGGGACACCCGACAAATGTTTTTC.

This clone was found a few times. The chain employs TRDV1 and TRDJ1; TRDD3 agrees at 12 bases. V lost 0 bases to trimming and J lost 1 base; unmatched junction nucleotides: 6. CDR3 length equals 18 residues. In germline, CDR1 is TSWWSYY, CDR2 QGS. In DNA form, the CDR3 reads TGTGCTCTTGGGGAACTAAAACTGGGGGATACTGGCACCGATAAACTCATCTTT. It translates to CALGELKLGDTGTDKLIF.

This clone has more than one count but fewer than ten. A far larger clone is one base from this, pointing to a likely read error. This sample also contains other DNA sequences that code for the same CDR3. The chain couples TRDV2 to TRDJ1, with TRDD3 identical over 9 bases. Germline V lookup: CDR1 GEAIGNYY, CDR2 EKD. This CDR3 has 16 amino acids. The DNA of the CDR3 is TGCGCCTGTGACCCCCTCTTCCTTCAGCTGGGGGATCACCTCATCTTT. This gives the protein CACDPLFLQLGDHLIF.

By share of the sample, this clone is medium-sized. This chain joins TRDV2 and TRDJ1; D may be TRDD3 (6 bases). The CDR3 runs 19 residues. Trimming stripped 0 bases from V and 0 bases from J, with 22 bases between. Germline assignment: CDR1 GEAIGNYY and CDR2 EKD. In DNA form, the CDR3 reads TGTGCCTGTGACACCGTAATCGGGGGACTCCGCGTTAACACCGATAAACTCATCTTT. This translates into CACDTVIGGLRVNTDKLIF.

Points on this clone: TCRdb lists the protein of a much larger clone for this DNA, which differs at residue 5, so this is likely a read error; the protein given here is translated from the DNA itself. V usage is TRDV2 and J usage is TRDJ2; maybe TRDD3 (5 bases). V lost 2 bases, J lost 6 bases, and 18 bases lay in between. Germline V CDR1 and CDR2: GEAIGNYY, EKD. CDR3 length equals 16 residues. CDR3 in DNA: TGTGCCTGTGACATCGTTGGGGCCCGTGTGGCAGCACAACTCTTCTTT. Protein: CACDIVGARVAAQLFF.

A word on this clone: This likely came from a read error, as a far larger clone is one base away. The chain employs TRDV1 and TRDJ1, with 13 nucleotides matching TRDD3. CDR1 TSWWSYY and CDR2 QGS come from the germline V gene. The ends lost 2 bases at V and 1 base at J; junction bases unmatched: 22. The CDR3 extends over 23 amino acids. CDR3 residues: CALGERLHSTGGYELEPTDKLIF. The CDR3 DNA follows: TGTGCTCTTGGGGAAAGGTTACACTCGACTGGGGGATACGAGCTTGAACCCACCGATAAACTCATCTTT.

This clone appeared a few times. This DNA translates differently at residue 4 from the TCRdb protein, which is that of a much larger clone; a read error is likely, and the protein shown is the DNA's own translation. The V gene is TRDV2, the J gene TRDJ1; TRDD3 agrees at 13 bases. Germline CDR1 reads GEAIGNYY; CDR2 reads EKD. The CDR3 totals 20 residues. Losses at the gene ends were 5 bases for V and 2 bases for J; bases not matched to a gene: 19. The CDR3: CACGKVTLGDTRWSTDKLIF. CDR3 nucleotide sequence: TGTGCCTGTGGCAAGGTTACACTGGGGGATACGCGATGGAGTACCGATAAACTCATCTTT.

In the case of this clone: Since a much larger clone is just one base distant, this may be a read error. Other DNA sequences within the sample encode an identical CDR3. The chain combines TRDV2 with TRDJ1, with 7 bases fitting TRDD3. Germline loops: CDR1 GEAIGNYY, CDR2 EKD. CDR3 length: 16 residues. Here the CDR3 DNA reads TGCGCCTGTGACGCCTTGGGGGGGGATCGCACCGATAAACTCATCTTT. This gives the protein CACDALGGDRTDKLIF.

In this sample, this clone turned up a few times. This may arise from a read error, as a much more abundant clone is one base away. Other DNA sequences within the sample encode an identical CDR3. V usage is TRDV2 and J usage is TRDJ1; D possibly corresponds to TRDD3 (5 bases). Germline V CDR1 and CDR2: GEAIGNYY, EKD. This CDR3 has 17 residues. CDR3: CACDTVGTAQYTDKLIF. For the CDR3, the DNA is TGTGCCTGTGACACCGTGGGGACCGCCCAGTACACTGATAAACTCATCTTT.

This chain links TRDV2 with TRDJ1; 9 bases are shared with TRDD3. The J segment lost 0 bases and the V segment lost 1 base, leaving 5 bases of the junction unmatched. Germline CDR1 reads GEAIGNYY; CDR2 reads EKD. The CDR3 extends over 16 amino acids. CDR3: CACDTLGDAYTDKLIF. The CDR3 nucleotides read TGTGCCTGTGACACGCTGGGGGATGCGTACACCGATAAACTCATCTTT.

To note about this clone: The mismatch at residue 10 between this DNA's translation and the TCRdb protein of a much larger clone likely reflects a read error; the protein shown is translated from the DNA. The chain employs TRDV2 and TRDJ1; 7 bases map to TRDD3. Germline CDR1 and CDR2: GEAIGNYY and EKD. This CDR3 has 14 amino acids. V lost 1 base to trimming and J lost 7 bases; unmatched junction nucleotides: 8. CDR3 residues: CACDTMGDDGKLIF. CDR3 nucleotide sequence: TGTGCCTGTGACACGATGGGGGACGACGGTAAACTCATCTTT.

The rearrangement joins TRDV2 to TRDJ1, with TRDD3 matching 9 bases. The CDR3 sequence is 17 residues long. CDR1 is GEAIGNYY and CDR2 is EKD in the germline V gene. The V and J ends lost 2 bases and 0 bases, in that order; junction bases with no gene match: 9. The CDR3 nucleotides read TGTGCCTGTGACAAACTTCCTGGGGGATCCAACACCGATAAACTCATCTTT. Translation: CACDKLPGGSNTDKLIF.

This clone is judged medium-sized. The J gene is TRDJ1, the V gene TRDV2, with TRDD3 identical over 13 bases. Germline V gene sequence: CDR1 GEAIGNYY, CDR2 EKD. The ends lost 2 bases at V and 0 bases at J; junction bases unmatched: 11. The CDR3 spans 19 residues. The CDR3 nucleotides are TGTGCCTGTGACAACTTACTGGGGGATACGCGTGTGGACACCGATAAACTCATCTTT. Translation: CACDNLLGDTRVDTDKLIF.

The chain combines TRDV2 with TRDJ3; 8 bases agree with TRDD3. Germline assignment: CDR1 GEAIGNYY and CDR2 EKD. CDR3 length: 17 amino acids. The junction had 5 bases not matched to a gene; V was cut back by 3 bases and J by 2 bases. CDR3 coding DNA: TGTGCCTGTGACCCCACTGGGGGCCCCTGGGACACCCGACAGATGTTTTTC. As protein: CACDPTGGPWDTRQMFF.

This clone is classed as medium-sized (0.01 to 0.1%). The CDR3 nucleotides are TGTGCTCTTGGGGATCGTCCGCGGGCCCCGACTTCCTGGGACACCCGACAGATGTTTTTC. It is translated as CALGDRPRAPTSWDTRQMFF. This sequence joins TRDV1 and TRDJ3; unclear D gene. This CDR3 has 20 residues. Trimming removed 3 bases from V and 1 base from J, with 19 bases in between. The germline gives CDR1 TSWWSYY, CDR2 QGS.

Concerning this clone: TCRdb attributes to this sequence the protein of a much larger clone, which differs from the DNA translation at residue 6; a read error is likely, and the protein displayed is translated from the DNA. CDR3 DNA sequence: TGTGCCTGTGTGGGGATGGATGCCGATAAACTCATCTTT. Translated, it gives CACVGMDADKLIF. The chain joins TRDV2 to TRDJ1, with D possibly TRDD3 on 6 matching bases. The germline V gene has CDR1 GEAIGNYY and CDR2 EKD. This CDR3 contains 13 residues. With 5 bases removed from V and 3 bases from J, the gap between germline ends came to 12 bases.

This clone was recorded at least ten times. The chain joins TRDV2 to TRDJ1; D possibly corresponds to TRDD3 (6 bases). The CDR3 is 19 residues long. V was cut by 0 bases and J by 0 bases, with 22 bases left in between. Germline assignment: CDR1 GEAIGNYY and CDR2 EKD. As DNA, the CDR3 is TGTGCCTGTGACACCGTCCAGTTCTGGGATAATCAACACACCGATAAACTCATCTTT. Translating gives CACDTVQFWDNQHTDKLIF.

This clone was detected a few times. TCRdb pairs this DNA with a much larger clone's protein that differs at residue 5, likely a read error; the protein shown was translated from the DNA. The chain joins TRDV2 to TRDJ3, with 7 bases that match TRDD3. Germline V CDR1 and CDR2: GEAIGNYY, EKD. CDR3 length: 18 residues. V lost 3 bases to trimming and J lost 3 bases; unmatched junction nucleotides: 10. The CDR3 is CACDPAGGQDWDTRQMFF. DNA for the CDR3: TGTGCCTGTGACCCGGCTGGGGGCCAAGACTGGGACACCCGACAGATGTTTTTC.

As to this clone: The TCRdb record carries a much larger clone's protein, which differs from this DNA's translation at residue 7; a read error is the likely cause, and the protein listed here is the DNA translation. The chain recombines TRDV2 with TRDJ1; 7 nucleotides agree with TRDD3. Germline V gene lookup returns CDR1 GEAIGNYY and CDR2 EKD. The CDR3 runs 16 residues. The ends lost 2 bases at V and 1 base at J; junction bases unmatched: 9. The CDR3, as DNA: TGTGCCTGTGACAACATGAGGGATACCATCACCGATAAACTCATCTTT. Protein sequence: CACDNMRDTITDKLIF.

Turning to this clone: A much larger clonotype is one base distant, so this may be a read error. This chain joins TRDV2 and TRDJ1; 8 bases match TRDD3. The CDR3 runs 17 residues. Germline CDR1 is GEAIGNYY and CDR2 is EKD. DNA for the CDR3: TGTGCCCGTGACACCGTTGGGATACGGAGCGATACCGATAAACTCATCTTT. It encodes CARDTVGIRSDTDKLIF.